This T cell receptor (beta chain) was captured in a study of blood T cell repertoires in COVID-19. Sequencing was performed with immunoSEQ multiplex PCR; in TCRdb, only in-frame clones are kept and a portion is missing. The table shows over 250,000 clones, with around 90% occurring only once. Trimming cost V 1 base and J 1 base, with 9 bases left between them. The CDR3 has 15 residues. Germline V CDR1 and CDR2: MNHEY, SMNVEV (reference sequence). The rearrangement joins TRBV27 to TRBJ2-3; weak D call: TRBD2 (5 bases). The source material was PBMCs or T cells enriched from blood (not recorded which). The receptor's source is a woman younger than 45 who had recovered from COVID-19. CDR3 region: CASSLFLAGTDTQYF. As DNA, the CDR3 is TGTGCCAGCAGTTTATTTCTAGCAGGCACAGATACGCAGTATTTT.